The 10 T cell receptor beta chains in this list originate from one sample, sequenced in a study of response to subunit inactivated influenza vaccine (dated by TCRdb to the late 2010s). The sample's time point label is to be understood as: 45 days after influenza vaccine administration. Library preparation used RT-PCR. The sequencer was an Illumina HiSeq 2500. Using fastp trimming at Q25 and MiXCR clonotype assembly, TCRdb reanalyzed the public sequencing data and kept in-frame beta chains. Rows are combined by CDR3 protein, so each entry shows the most common genes and DNA. This sample gives about 520,000 distinct CDR3 sequences in total; 9.5% to 13% of them show up just once. Over 9.5% of the sample comes from the top ten. Material: PBMCs from blood, obtained 45 days after vaccination. These receptors came from a man between 45 and 60 years old who received an inactivated influenza vaccine. Donor details come from another sample of the same person, matched by shared clones.

This clonotype was recorded a few times. The CDR3 nucleotides are TGCGCCAGCAGCCAAGACCGTCTTACTGAAGCTTTCTTT. Residues: CASSQDRLTEAFF. The chain uses TRBV4-3 and TRBJ1-1; D is undetermined. This CDR3 contains 13 residues. From germline, CDR1 is LGHNA and CDR2 YSLEER. Trimming cost V 0 bases and J 5 bases, with 7 bases left between them.

This clonotype was detected a few times. The chain combines TRBV4-3 with TRBJ2-7; the match to TRBD1 covers 7 bases. There are 15 residues in the CDR3. The J segment lost 3 bases and the V segment lost 1 base, leaving 6 bases of the junction unmatched. The germline gives CDR1 LGHNA, CDR2 YSLEER. The CDR3 here is CASSQVPQGDYEQYF. The DNA of the CDR3 is TGCGCCAGCAGCCAAGTTCCTCAGGGGGACTACGAGCAGTACTTC.

Only a few counts were recorded for this clonotype. V is TRBV29-1 and J is TRBJ2-1; perhaps TRBD1 as D (5 bases). V lost 2 bases, J lost 6 bases, and 11 bases lay in between. This CDR3 is built from 13 residues. Germline V gene data show CDR1 as SQVTM and CDR2 as ANQGSEA. The CDR3 reads CSVEMGRLNEQFF. In DNA form, the CDR3 reads TGCAGCGTTGAAATGGGGCGGCTCAATGAGCAGTTCTTC.

The V gene is TRBV20-1, the J gene TRBJ1-5; D is perhaps TRBD1 (5 bases). This CDR3 is 15 amino acids long. Trimming removed 1 base from V and 0 bases from J, with 10 bases in between. CDR1 is DFQATT, CDR2 SNEGSKA, per germline (reference sequence). CDR3: CSARGGGNSNQPQHF. CDR3 nucleotide sequence: TGCAGTGCTAGAGGGGGGGGGAATAGCAATCAGCCCCAGCATTTT.

This clonotype came up many times. DNA of the CDR3: TGTGCCAGCAGCCGGGGGGGGACTAGCTCGTACAATGAGCAGTTCTTC. This sequence encodes CASSRGGTSSYNEQFF. This chain uses TRBV28 with TRBJ2-1; 9 nucleotides align to TRBD2. Per germline, CDR1 MDHEN and CDR2 SYDVKM. The CDR3 is made up of 16 amino acids. Trimming removed 6 bases from V and 4 bases from J; junction bases left unmatched: 10.

This clonotype was seen more than once but under ten times. The chain has TRBV4-3 and TRBJ2-1; D uncertain. Trimming removed 0 bases at V and 7 bases at J, with 13 bases between. CDR1 and CDR2 from the germline V gene are LGHNA and YSLEER. This CDR3 spans 15 amino acids. CDR3 residues: CASSQDRAVGNEQFF. CDR3 nucleotides: TGCGCCAGCAGCCAAGATAGGGCGGTGGGGAATGAGCAGTTCTTC.

This rearrangement joins TRBV28 to TRBJ2-5; possible D gene TRBD2, 5 bases. The V and J ends lost 7 bases and 1 base respectively, with 7 bases between them. Germline-derived CDR1 and CDR2 are MDHEN and SYDVKM. This CDR3 contains 12 residues. CDR3 DNA: TGTGCCAGCAAACGGGGCCAAGAGACCCAGTACTTC. Translated, it gives CASKRGQETQYF. Full variable domain (missing parts from reference TRBV28 and TRBJ2-5): DVKVTQSSRYLVKRTGEKVFLECVQDMDHENMFWYRQDPGLGLRLIYFSYDVKMKEKGDIPEGYSVSREKKERFSLILESASTNQTSMYLCASKRGQETQYFGPGTRLLVL.

This clonotype was seen many times. This chain joins TRBV12-3 or TRBV12-4 and TRBJ2-1, with TRBD2 matching 10 bases. This CDR3 region has 15 residues. V lost 6 bases to trimming and J lost 7 bases; unmatched junction nucleotides: 9. For the CDR3, the DNA is TGTGCCAGCAGCCCACTAGCGGGACTCGGGAATGAGCAGTTCTTC. Its protein is CASSPLAGLGNEQFF.

This clonotype was recorded many times. One end of the junction does not line up with germline, which may come from a read error. The J gene is TRBJ2-1, the V gene TRBV12-3 or TRBV12-4, with D possibly matching TRBD2 (5 bases). The CDR3 has 16 amino acids. CDR3 residues: CASTLALSSSYNEQFF. The DNA of the CDR3 is TGTGCCAGCACTTTAGCGTTATCTAGCTCCTACAATGAGCAGTTCTTC.

The genes are TRBV5-1 and TRBJ2-7; TRBD1 matches at 9 bases. V lost 3 bases and J lost 4; bases outside the gene matches: 5. Germline V gene lookup returns CDR1 SGHRS and CDR2 YFSETQ. The CDR3 runs 14 residues. The CDR3 is CASSSGQGWYEQYF. CDR3 coding DNA: TGCGCCAGCAGCTCAGGACAGGGGTGGTACGAGCAGTACTTC.